Listed below are T cell receptor beta chains from one sample, sequenced in a study of cytomegalovirus exposure and HLA in healthy donors. Clones were sequenced by immunoSEQ multiplex PCR, and TCRdb holds only the in-frame ones, with some missing. This table has more than 75,000 clones, 84% appearing once. Sequencing was performed on PBMCs. The source of these receptors is a young woman in good health and CMV-seropositive. The CDR3 runs from the conserved cysteine through the conserved F or W. A D gene is named only where the DNA matches it firmly. Only part of the rows carry a size: once, few, many, or a class if the clone is expanded.

length,J,D,V,size,CDR3,DNA
15,TRBJ2-1,.,TRBV5-4,.,CASSLELSSYNEQFF,TGTGCCAGCAGCTTGGAACTTAGCTCCTACAATGAGCAGTTCTTC
16,TRBJ2-3,TRBD1,TRBV4-1,.,CASSQEKGAFLGTQYF,TGCGCCAGCAGCCAAGAAAAGGGGGCCTTTCTCGGTACGCAGTATTTT
14,TRBJ1-1,.,TRBV18,.,CASSPSSAGLGAFF,TGTGCCAGCTCACCAAGCAGCGCGGGACTTGGAGCTTTCTTT
14,TRBJ2-7,TRBD2,TRBV7-2,.,CASSLTSGSGEQYF,TGTGCCAGCAGCTTGACTAGCGGGAGCGGAGAGCAGTACTTC
22,TRBJ2-6,.,TRBV7-8,few,CASSLARSGFTLKSSGANVLTF,TGTGCCAGCAGCTTAGCGCGCTCGGGTTTTACATTAAAAAGTTCTGGGGCCAACGTCCTGACTTTC
15,TRBJ2-7,.,TRBV7-9,.,CASSLALADSYEQYF,TGTGCCAGCAGCTTAGCGCTGGCAGACTCCTACGAGCAGTACTTC
15,TRBJ2-2,TRBD2,TRBV30,.,CAWSVGLAGTGELFF,TGTGCCTGGAGTGTAGGTCTAGCGGGTACCGGGGAGCTGTTTTTT
14,TRBJ1-2,.,TRBV7-8,.,CASSVANRDSGYTF,TGTGCCAGCAGCGTAGCCAACCGGGACTCGGGCTACACCTTC
16,TRBJ2-1,TRBD1,TRBV7-7,.,CASSFDDRGGYNEQFF,TGTGCTAGCAGCTTTGATGACAGGGGTGGCTACAATGAGCAGTTCTTC
15,TRBJ1-5,.,TRBV7-9,.,CASSLGGGSNQPQHF,TGTGCCAGCAGCTTAGGGGGGGGGAGCAATCAGCCCCAGCATTTT
15,TRBJ1-3,.,TRBV18,.,CASSPPGNSGNTIYF,TGTGCCAGCTCACCCCCGGGAAACTCTGGAAACACCATATATTTT
13,TRBJ2-3,.,TRBV5-6,.,CAGSAASGDTQYF,TGTGCTGGCTCCGCGGCCAGCGGGGATACGCAGTATTTT
14,TRBJ2-6,.,TRBV10-3,.,CAIRGDSGANVLTF,TGTGCCATCAGAGGGGACTCTGGGGCCAACGTCCTGACTTTC
13,TRBJ1-1,TRBD1,TRBV29-1,.,CSGGTVMNTEAFF,TGCAGCGGTGGGACAGTCATGAACACTGAAGCTTTCTTT
13,TRBJ1-6,.,TRBV6-6,.,CASRTDVNSPLHF,TGTGCCAGCAGGACAGATGTCAATTCACCCCTCCACTTT
14,TRBJ2-7,.,TRBV5-1,once,CASSEDSGTYEQYF,TGCGCCAGCAGCGAGGACAGCGGAACCTACGAGCAGTACTTC
15,TRBJ1-4,TRBD1,TRBV7-2,.,CASSLGTGAGEKLFF,TGTGCCAGCAGCTTAGGTACAGGGGCGGGTGAAAAACTGTTTTTT
12,TRBJ1-2,.,TRBV28,.,CASSFSSYGYTF,TGTGCCAGCAGTTTTAGCAGCTATGGCTACACCTTC
15,TRBJ2-3,TRBD2,TRBV6-4,.,CASSSTSGQADTQYF,TGTGCCAGCAGTTCCACTAGCGGCCAAGCAGATACGCAGTATTTT
13,TRBJ1-1,.,TRBV18,few,CASSQDRNTEAFF,TGTGCCAGCTCGCAGGACAGGAACACTGAAGCTTTCTTT
14,TRBJ1-1,.,TRBV2,few,CASRDTQGRTEAFF,TGTGCCAGCAGGGACACACAGGGTCGAACTGAAGCTTTCTTT
16,TRBJ1-4,TRBD1,TRBV6-6,.,CASSYSTGGRGEKLFF,TGTGCCAGCAGTTACAGCACAGGGGGTAGAGGGGAAAAACTGTTTTTT
17,TRBJ2-1,TRBD2,TRBV4-2,.,CASSQDYGLGSGNEQFF,TGTGCCAGCAGCCAAGACTACGGACTAGGTTCGGGCAATGAGCAGTTCTTC
13,TRBJ1-1,.,TRBV29-1,few,CSVRWTENTEAFF,TGCAGCGTCAGGTGGACAGAGAACACTGAAGCTTTCTTT
17,TRBJ2-1,TRBD2,TRBV4-1,.,CASSQVGSGGVDNEQFF,TGCGCCAGCAGCCAAGTGGGTAGCGGGGGGGTAGACAATGAGCAGTTCTTC
15,TRBJ2-5,.,TRBV30,.,CAWSGQVWDQETQYF,TGTGCCTGGAGTGGACAGGTTTGGGACCAAGAGACCCAGTACTTC
12,TRBJ1-2,.,TRBV5-5,.,CASSDRIYGYTF,TGTGCCAGCAGCGACAGGATTTATGGCTACACCTTC
17,TRBJ1-5,TRBD1,TRBV15,.,CATSREYVGQADQPQHF,TGTGCCACCAGCAGAGAGTATGTTGGACAGGCGGATCAGCCCCAGCATTTT
15,TRBJ2-5,TRBD2,TRBV7-6,.,CASSLGWGGQETQYF,TGTGCCAGCAGCTTAGGGTGGGGGGGTCAAGAGACCCAGTACTTC
15,TRBJ1-1,.,TRBV4-1,.,CASRSRGFGDTEAFF,TGCGCCAGCAGATCTCGGGGGTTCGGGGACACTGAAGCTTTCTTT
16,TRBJ2-7,TRBD2,TRBV4-1,.,CASSQDVGLAGVEQYF,TGCGCCAGCAGCCAGGACGTCGGACTAGCGGGGGTCGAGCAGTACTTC
14,TRBJ2-2,TRBD1,TRBV6-4,.,CARKGQTNTGELFF,TGTGCCAGGAAGGGACAGACGAACACCGGGGAGCTGTTTTTT
17,TRBJ2-5,TRBD1,TRBV7-9,.,CSSSLSDREDAQETQYF,TGTTCCAGCAGCCTGTCGGACAGGGAGGATGCTCAAGAGACCCAGTACTTC
15,TRBJ1-5,.,TRBV11-2,.,CASSLDSRDNQPQHF,TGTGCCAGCAGCTTAGATTCCAGGGACAATCAGCCCCAGCATTTT
13,TRBJ1-6,.,TRBV2,.,CARTGRGNSPLHF,TGTGCCCGTACAGGCAGGGGAAATTCACCCCTCCACTTT
15,TRBJ1-2,TRBD1,TRBV9,.,CASSAEGALSYGYTF,TGTGCCAGCAGCGCGGAGGGGGCCCTATCCTATGGCTACACCTTC
14,TRBJ1-5,TRBD1,TRBV19,.,CASSRGQGMEPQHF,TGTGCCAGTAGCAGGGGACAGGGGATGGAGCCCCAGCATTTT
18,TRBJ2-3,.,TRBV25-1,.,CASSGGPVGGPSTDTQYF,TGTGCCAGCAGTGGGGGGCCTGTCGGAGGACCAAGCACAGATACGCAGTATTTT
17,TRBJ1-2,TRBD1,TRBV11-2,.,CASSLARTTGGNYGYTF,TGTGCCAGCAGCTTAGCTCGGACGACAGGGGGTAACTATGGCTACACCTTC
16,TRBJ1-4,TRBD1,TRBV6-1,.,CASSEAGPGGGEKLFF,TGTGCCAGCAGTGAAGCGGGGCCAGGGGGAGGTGAAAAACTGTTTTTT
13,TRBJ2-7,.,TRBV2,few,CASRDPGDSQQYF,TGTGCCAGCAGGGACCCGGGGGACAGCCAGCAGTACTTC
13,TRBJ1-4,TRBD1,TRBV6-1,few,CASTRDRPEKLFF,TGTGCCAGCACCCGGGACAGACCCGAAAAACTGTTTTTT
19,TRBJ2-2,TRBD1,TRBV4-1,.,CASSQVSRTGGWSTGELFF,TGCGCCAGCAGCCAAGTGAGTAGGACAGGGGGATGGTCCACCGGGGAGCTGTTTTTT
15,TRBJ1-5,.,TRBV6-1,.,CASSERLTSSQPQHF,TGTGCCAGCAGTGAGAGACTAACTTCATCTCAGCCCCAGCATTTT
18,TRBJ1-1,TRBD1,TRBV4-1,.,CASSQDTGDRGPNTEAFF,TGCGCCAGCAGCCAAGATACCGGGGATAGGGGGCCGAACACTGAAGCTTTCTTT
17,TRBJ2-3,TRBD2,TRBV9,.,CASSVALAGGNTDTQYF,TGTGCCAGCAGCGTAGCACTAGCGGGAGGGAACACAGATACGCAGTATTTT
13,TRBJ2-1,.,TRBV7-2,.,CASGLLPGNEQFF,TGTGCCAGCGGATTACTACCAGGGAATGAGCAGTTCTTC
16,TRBJ2-1,TRBD1,TRBV4-1,few,CASSQRGTEVGNEQFF,TGCGCCAGCAGCCAAAGGGGGACAGAAGTCGGCAATGAGCAGTTCTTC
16,TRBJ2-3,TRBD1,TRBV6-4,.,CASSGTGGGGTDTQYF,TGTGCCAGCAGTGGGACAGGGGGCGGCGGCACAGATACGCAGTATTTT
13,TRBJ1-5,.,TRBV30,.,CAWSGREAQPQHF,TGTGCCTGGAGTGGGCGGGAGGCTCAGCCCCAGCATTTT
11,TRBJ2-1,.,TRBV29-1,few,CSREGYNEQFF,TGCAGCCGCGAGGGATACAATGAGCAGTTCTTC
15,TRBJ1-5,.,TRBV5-1,.,CASSLTEEKIQPQHF,TGCGCCAGCAGCTTGACAGAAGAGAAGATTCAGCCCCAGCATTTT
14,TRBJ1-3,TRBD1,TRBV18,.,CASSPGTAGNTIYF,TGTGCCAGCTCACCGGGGACAGCCGGAAACACCATATATTTT
15,TRBJ2-3,.,TRBV12-5,.,CASGGGLGDIDTQYF,TGTGCTAGTGGTGGGGGACTGGGCGATATAGATACGCAGTATTTT
15,TRBJ2-5,.,TRBV9,.,CASSAGDRWEETQYF,TGTGCCAGCAGCGCCGGCGACAGGTGGGAAGAGACCCAGTACTTC
14,TRBJ2-3,.,TRBV9,once,CASSAGGWTDTQYF,TGTGCCAGCTCTGCTGGGGGCTGGACAGATACGCAGTATTTT